The sequence of this T cell receptor (beta chain) was determined in a study of technical replicates of blood from four donors. Some clones are missing from TCRdb's copy, which holds only in-frame ones; the method was immunoSEQ multiplex PCR. Of approximately 75,000 clones in the sample, around 95% are singletons; the top ten hold 0.3% to 0.4%. The V and J ends lost 0 bases and 5 bases, in that order; junction bases with no gene match: 4. This CDR3 contains 15 residues. Germline V gives CDR1 MNHEY, CDR2 SVGAGI. This receptor was taken from a human donor in good health. The chain has TRBV6-5 and TRBJ2-7, with 10 bases lining up with TRBD2. Source material: T cells isolated from PBMCs. The CDR3: CASSYSGTSVHEQYF. DNA for the CDR3: TGTGCCAGCAGTTACTCGGGGACTAGCGTCCACGAGCAGTACTTC.